Here is one T cell receptor (beta chain) with its context. Repertoires were sampled repeatedly during chemoradiotherapy. The CDR3 covers 16 residues. Germline loops: CDR1 KGHSH, CDR2 LQKENI. J lost 4 bases, V lost 3 bases, and 6 bases had no gene match. The record originates from a study of chemoradiotherapy in HPV16-positive cancers. Study information: Functional T-cell assays on a couple of HPV16-positive patients' cells defined candidate HPV-specific clones and common TCR motifs.

Generated by immunoSEQ multiplex PCR, the TCRdb table keeps only in-frame clones and is missing some. The sample has about 27,000 clones, approximately 93% seen once; the top ten hold roughly 18%. Sequenced here: blood, sampled from a patient who underwent chemoradiotherapy. The sequence was collected from a human donor with HPV-associated anogenital cancer. The V and J genes are TRBV18 and TRBJ1-2; 12 bases are shared with TRBD1. This CDR3 is CASSPVPGQGAYGYTF. In nucleotides, the CDR3 is TGTGCCAGCTCACCTGTTCCGGGACAGGGGGCCTATGGCTACACCTTC.